Following are 16 T cell receptor beta chains from one sample sequenced in a study of beta chain features in type 1 diabetes. Every isolated RNA sample was fully reverse transcribed, so sequencing captured expressed TCRB transcripts. Method: immunoSEQ multiplex PCR; TCRdb's copy keeps in-frame clones and lacks some. The table shows roughly 450,000 clones, with over 9.5% occurring only once. Sequenced input: naive CD4+ T cells from blood. The source is a woman under 30 in good health.

This clone turned up a few times. The chain carries TRBV6-1 and TRBJ2-6, with no clear D. The CDR3 extends over 10 amino acids. CDR1 is MNHNS, CDR2 SASEGT, per germline. The CDR3 DNA sequence: TGTATTTCTGGGGCCAACGTCCTGACTTTC. Amino acids: CISGANVLTF.

This clone was detected a few times. The rearrangement joins TRBV12-5 to TRBJ2-7, with 8 nucleotides matching TRBD2. The V gene end was trimmed by 7 bases and the J gene end by 0 bases; junction bases not matched to a gene: 8. Germline assignment: CDR1 LGHNT and CDR2 FRNRAP. The CDR3 has 15 residues. The CDR3 protein is CASAPLAGGSYEQYF. The CDR3 DNA reads TGTGCTAGTGCCCCTTTGGCGGGGGGCTCCTACGAGCAGTACTTC.

This clone has just a few counts. The DNA of the CDR3 is TGTGCCAGCAGCTTAGGGATGATTACAGGGCCGCAAAAAGAGACCCAGTACTTC. It yields the protein CASSLGMITGPQKETQYF. The V gene is TRBV7-2, the J gene TRBJ2-5; tentative D call: TRBD1 (6 bases). Germline CDR1 reads SGHTA; CDR2 reads FQGNSA. The CDR3 is made up of 18 amino acids. Trimming shortened V by 1 base and J by 3 bases, and 21 bases separated the two germline ends.

This clone was counted only a few times. At one boundary the junction diverges from the germline segment, which might be a read error. The V gene is TRBV14, the J gene TRBJ2-6; 11 nucleotides agree with TRBD1. Germline loops: CDR1 SGHDN, CDR2 FVKESK. The CDR3 consists of 19 residues. The CDR3 region has the DNA TGTGCCAGCAGCCCCCCGGACAGGGGGCACACCTCTTGGGCCAACGTCCTGACTTTC. Amino acids: CASSPPDRGHTSWANVLTF.

V usage is TRBV7-2 and J usage is TRBJ1-5; 8 bases are a match to TRBD1. The trim removed 5 bases at V and 5 bases at J, leaving 11 bases unmatched. The CDR3 is made up of 16 amino acids. The germline CDR1 and CDR2 sequences are SGHTA and FQGNSA. CDR3: CASSPFLTGGYQPQHF. CDR3 nucleotides: TGTGCCAGCAGCCCCTTTTTAACAGGGGGGTATCAGCCCCAGCATTTT.

Notes on this clone: In the same sample, other DNA sequences code for this CDR3. V usage is TRBV5-1 and J usage is TRBJ2-5; D might be TRBD2 (7 bases). The germline gives CDR1 SGHRS, CDR2 YFSETQ. Between the trimmed V and J ends, which lost 1 base and 1 base, there was a span of 8 bases. The CDR3 totals 14 residues. The CDR3 loop is CASSLRGGQETQYF. In nucleotides, the CDR3 is TGCGCCAGCAGCTTGAGGGGGGGCCAAGAGACCCAGTACTTC.

A note on this clone: Other DNA sequences within the sample encode an identical CDR3. V is TRBV20-1 and J is TRBJ2-1, with D unclear. The V gene's germline CDR1 is DFQATT and CDR2 SNEGSKA (reference sequence). V lost 6 bases to trimming and J lost 4 bases, with 4 bases between them. This CDR3 spans 10 amino acids. The CDR3 loop reads CSAEYNEQFF. Here the CDR3 DNA reads TGCAGTGCGGAGTACAATGAGCAGTTCTTC.

The CDR3 here is CASSRTGGDLEEQYF. Written as DNA, the CDR3 is TGTGCCAGCAGCCGGACAGGGGGAGACTTGGAGGAGCAGTACTTC. This chain uses TRBV7-9 with TRBJ2-7; 10 bases line up with TRBD1. The germline CDR1 and CDR2 sequences are SEHNR and FQNEAQ (reference sequence). The CDR3 loop spans 15 amino acids. The V segment lost 5 bases and the J segment 7 bases; nucleotides outside the gene matches: 11.

This clone has only a few counts. The V call is TRBV30, the J call TRBJ1-5, with D possibly matching TRBD1 (6 bases). V lost 1 base to trimming and J lost 2 bases, with 12 bases between them. The CDR3 covers 15 residues. Germline-derived CDR1 and CDR2 are GTSNPN and SVGIG (reference sequence). In DNA form, the CDR3 reads TGTGCCTGGAGTGGAGGGGGGCATCGCAATCAGCCCCAGCATTTT. Translating it yields CAWSGGGHRNQPQHF.

This clone was detected many times. This chain links TRBV29-1 with TRBJ1-1; D is unclear. Germline values: CDR1 SQVTM, CDR2 ANQGSEA. This CDR3 has 13 amino acids. The germline V and J ends were trimmed by 6 bases and 0 bases, with 11 bases remaining between them. CDR3 sequence: CSVAGIMNTEAFF. The CDR3 DNA reads TGCAGCGTCGCCGGGATAATGAACACTGAAGCTTTCTTT.

This clone occurred a few times. V is TRBV28 and J is TRBJ2-3; D possibly corresponds to TRBD2 (6 bases). There are 12 residues in the CDR3. V shed 8 bases and J shed 6 bases, with 12 bases lying between them. The germline CDR1 and CDR2 sequences are MDHEN and SYDVKM. DNA of the CDR3: TGTGCCAGCGGGAGGTATGGGGATACGCAGTATTTT. Its translation: CASGRYGDTQYF.

The chain couples TRBV12-5 to TRBJ2-7; 8 bases match TRBD1. Per germline, CDR1 LGHNT and CDR2 FRNRAP. The CDR3 runs 12 residues. The V and J ends lost 5 bases and 6 bases, in that order; junction bases with no gene match: 3. The CDR3 region is CASGITGGEQYF. The CDR3 DNA reads TGTGCTAGTGGTATCACAGGGGGCGAGCAGTACTTC.

This clone was found a few times. The chain couples TRBV13 to TRBJ2-4; D is uncertain. Germline CDR1 and CDR2: PRHDT and FYEKMQ (reference sequence). This CDR3 is built from 15 residues. V was pared by 5 bases and J by 1 base, with 12 bases between. CDR3 in amino acids: CASSNPRWAKNIQYF. CDR3 in DNA: TGTGCCAGCAGCAATCCTAGGTGGGCCAAAAACATTCAGTACTTC. Using reference TRBV13 and TRBJ2-4 for the parts outside the CDR3, the full variable domain is AAGVIQSPRHLIKEKRETATLKCYPIPRHDTVYWYQQGPGQDPQFLISFYEKMQSDKGSIPDRFSAQQFSDYHSELNMSSLELGDSALYFCASSNPRWAKNIQYFGAGTRLSVL.

This chain connects TRBV28 to TRBJ1-1; TRBD1 might be the D (6 bases). The V end lost 10 bases, the J end lost 2 bases, and 8 bases lay between the germline ends. CDR3 length: 11 amino acids. Germline V gives CDR1 MDHEN, CDR2 SYDVKM. CDR3 sequence: CAIQGNTEAFF. CDR3 sequence (DNA): TGTGCCATACAGGGAAACACTGAAGCTTTCTTT.

This chain uses TRBV7-2 with TRBJ2-3; TRBD2 matches at 7 bases. The CDR3 extends over 14 amino acids. V lost 6 bases to trimming and J lost 2 bases; unmatched junction nucleotides: 5. The germline V gene has CDR1 SGHTA and CDR2 FQGNSA. DNA of the CDR3: TGTGCCAGCAGAGTGCGGGGGACCACAGATACGCAGTATTTT. This sequence encodes CASRVRGTTDTQYF.

The V call is TRBV18, the J call TRBJ2-1; 9 nucleotides line up with TRBD2. Germline values: CDR1 KGHSH, CDR2 LQKENI. CDR3 length: 16 amino acids. The J segment lost 6 bases and the V segment lost 4 bases, leaving 10 bases of the junction unmatched. The CDR3 DNA reads as TGTGCCAGCTCACTGCGGACTAGCGAGTTATTCAATGAGCAGTTCTTC. It translates to CASSLRTSELFNEQFF.